Listed below are T cell receptor beta chains from one sample, sequenced in a study of read filtering for tumor transcriptome and immune sequencing. TCRdb fed the reads into MiXCR, producing one record per CDR3 protein. This table holds 100,000 to 150,000 distinct CDR3 sequences, less than 15% found once. Sample: a population of CD138-negative cells sorted from bone marrow. Source of these receptors: a donor older than 35 with multiple myeloma. CDR3s include the opening cysteine and the closing phenylalanine or tryptophan. D genes are given only for firm matches. A clone size is listed for some rows: how often the clone was seen (once, few, many), or a class if it is expanded.

V: TRBV29-1
size: many
J: TRBJ2-1
D: TRBD1
DNA: TGCAGCGTTGAAATGAGACAGGGGGCTGAGCAGTTCTTC
CDR3: CSVEMRQGAEQFF

V: TRBV20-1
size: many
J: TRBJ2-7
D: TRBD2
DNA: TGCAGTGCCCGGACTAGCGGGAGGTACGAGCAGTACTTC
CDR3: CSARTSGRYEQYF

V: TRBV24-1
size: many
J: TRBJ2-1
D: NA
DNA: TGTGCCACCAGTGATTACTCGGGGTACAATGAGCAGTTCTTC
CDR3: CATSDYSGYNEQFF

V: TRBV6-5
size: many
J: TRBJ2-1
D: TRBD2
DNA: TGTGCCAGCAGTTACTCCCGGGGGACTAGCGGGAGAGGACTTCATGAGCAGTTCTTC
CDR3: CASSYSRGTSGRGLHEQFF

V: TRBV5-6
size: many
J: TRBJ1-5
D: NA
DNA: TGTGCCAGCAGCTTGGGAGGCAGAACCCAGCATTTT
CDR3: CASSLGGRTQHF

V: TRBV5-1
size: many
J: TRBJ2-7
D: NA
DNA: TGTGCCAGCAGTTCCACAACCTACGAGCAGTACTTC
CDR3: CASSSTTYEQYF

V: TRBV5-1
size: many
J: TRBJ2-2
D: NA
DNA: TGCGCCAGCAGCCTATCCGGGACATCAAACACCGGGGAGCTGTTTTTT
CDR3: CASSLSGTSNTGELFF

V: TRBV9
size: many
J: TRBJ2-5
D: NA
DNA: TGTGCCAGCAGCGTATCCGGTCAAGAGACCCAGTACTTC
CDR3: CASSVSGQETQYF

V: TRBV7-2
size: NA
J: TRBJ2-1
D: TRBD2
DNA: TGTGCCAGCAGCCCCCGGGGACCAGCGGGAGGGCGCGATGAGCAGCTCTTC
CDR3: CASSPRGPAGGRDEQLF

V: TRBV7-6
size: once
J: TRBJ2-2
D: NA
DNA: TGTGCCAGCAGCCGTTTTGGGGTAACCGGGGAGCTGTTTTTT
CDR3: CASSRFGVTGELFF

V: TRBV27
size: few
J: TRBJ2-2
D: NA
DNA: TGTGCCAGCAGTTATATAGGTGGGACAACGAACACCGGGGAGCTGTTTTTT
CDR3: CASSYIGGTTNTGELFF

V: TRBV30
size: few
J: TRBJ2-2
D: NA
DNA: TGTGCCTGGAGTGTACGACCCGACGGGGAGCTGTTTTTT
CDR3: CAWSVRPDGELFF

V: TRBV29-1
size: many
J: TRBJ2-7
D: TRBD2
DNA: TGCAGCGTCTTAGCGGGGGTGAGCTACGAGCAGTACTTC
CDR3: CSVLAGVSYEQYF

V: TRBV10-3
size: many
J: TRBJ2-2
D: NA
DNA: TGTGCCAGCAATTGGGGCACCGGGGAGCTGTTTTTT
CDR3: CASNWGTGELFF

V: TRBV18
size: NA
J: TRBJ2-7
D: NA
DNA: TGTGCCAGCTCACCACCATTTGCGACCCCAGGCGAGCAGTACTTC
CDR3: CASSPPFATPGEQYF

V: TRBV29-1
size: many
J: TRBJ2-1
D: TRBD2
DNA: TGCAGCGCCCTATATAGCGGGGAAAGCACTTACAATGAGCAGTTCTTC
CDR3: CSALYSGESTYNEQFF

V: TRBV18
size: many
J: TRBJ1-5
D: TRBD1
DNA: TGTGCCAGCTCACCACGGCCAGGGGGCATGGGCAATCAGCCCCAGCATTTT
CDR3: CASSPRPGGMGNQPQHF